These T cell receptor beta chains were read from a single sample in a study of cytomegalovirus exposure and HLA in healthy donors. The assay was immunoSEQ multiplex PCR, and TCRdb's table has in-frame clones only and misses some. The sample gives about 150,000 clones, around a tenth of which show up once; 1.5% to 2% is in the top ten. The sequenced material came from PBMCs. The receptor set was obtained from a male donor in good health and CMV-seronegative. Each CDR3 is given with its conserved first and last residue. D genes are given only for firm matches. For some rows the clone size is stated as once, few or many, or as a class when expanded; others skip it.

J	size	D	V	CDR3	DNA
TRBJ2-7	few	NA	TRBV7-2	CASSPGLLSYEQYF	TGTGCCAGCAGCCCAGGGTTGCTCTCCTACGAGCAGTACTTC
TRBJ1-3	few	NA	TRBV7-2	CASSVGNTIYF	TGTGCCAGCAGCGTAGGAAACACCATATATTTT
TRBJ2-7	few	TRBD1	TRBV28	CASSLGTEYYEQYF	TGTGCCAGCAGTTTAGGGACAGAGTACTACGAGCAGTACTTC
TRBJ1-5	few	NA	TRBV21-1	CANPRYGQGAEGNQPQHF	TGTGCCAACCCGCGCTACGGACAGGGGGCGGAGGGCAATCAGCCCCAGCATTTT
TRBJ2-7	NA	TRBD2	TRBV19	CASSPLVGTRSHEQYF	TGTGCCAGTAGCCCCTTGGTAGGGACTAGAAGCCACGAGCAGTACTTC
TRBJ1-1	NA	NA	TRBV19	CASSQNSNTEAFF	TGTGCCAGTTCGCAGAATTCGAACACTGAAGCTTTCTTT
TRBJ2-5	few	TRBD2	TRBV7-3	CASSLSISGGARQETQYF	TGTGCCAGCAGCTTAAGTATTAGCGGGGGGGCTCGACAAGAGACCCAGTACTTC
TRBJ2-7	few	TRBD1	TRBV5-1	CASSLNPGQTLNEQYF	TGCGCCAGCAGCTTAAATCCGGGACAGACTCTTAACGAGCAGTACTTC
TRBJ2-5	few	NA	TRBV7-9	CASSLAYPGLQETQYF	TGTGCCAGCAGCTTAGCTTATCCGGGACTCCAAGAGACCCAGTACTTC
TRBJ1-2	few	NA	TRBV27	CASSFRREDYGYTF	TGTGCCAGCAGTTTTCGCAGGGAGGACTATGGCTACACCTTC
TRBJ2-7	few	TRBD2	TRBV6-6	CASGTSGFNEQYF	TGTGCCAGCGGAACTAGCGGGTTTAACGAGCAGTACTTC
TRBJ1-1	NA	TRBD1	TRBV19	CASSIVRGGQRNTEAFF	TGTGCCAGTAGTATAGTTAGAGGGGGCCAGCGAAACACTGAAGCTTTCTTT
TRBJ2-1	few	TRBD2	TRBV29-1	CSVSGRSNEQFF	TGCAGCGTTAGCGGGAGATCGAATGAGCAGTTCTTC
TRBJ1-1	few	TRBD1	TRBV7-9	CASSLQDRGPEAFF	TGTGCCAGCAGCCTCCAGGACAGGGGCCCTGAAGCTTTCTTT
TRBJ1-5	few	TRBD1	TRBV4-3	CASDTRQGARPQHF	TGCGCCAGCGACACCCGTCAGGGGGCGAGACCCCAGCATTTT
TRBJ2-1	NA	NA	TRBV29-1	CSVPPGLHYNEQFF	TGCAGCGTTCCCCCAGGACTGCATTACAATGAGCAGTTCTTC
TRBJ2-7	few	TRBD2	TRBV9	CASSVSAGGNEQYF	TGTGCCAGCAGCGTATCGGCGGGAGGGAACGAGCAGTACTTC
TRBJ2-3	few	NA	TRBV2	CASSEALGQYTQYF	TGTGCCAGCAGTGAAGCGCTTGGGCAGTATACGCAGTATTTT
TRBJ2-7	NA	TRBD2	TRBV4-1	CASSPGLAGGSLGQYF	TGCGCCAGCAGCCCGGGACTAGCGGGGGGCTCCTTAGGGCAGTACTTC
TRBJ1-1	NA	NA	TRBV12-5	CASGRNTEAFF	TGTGCTAGTGGGCGGAACACTGAAGCTTTCTTT
TRBJ2-2	few	TRBD2	TRBV15	CATSRDRASGRLTGELFF	TGTGCCACCAGCAGAGATAGGGCTAGCGGGAGACTCACCGGGGAGCTGTTTTTT
TRBJ2-2	few	TRBD2	TRBV5-1	CASGGLAGRNTGELFF	TGCGCCAGCGGAGGACTAGCGGGGCGCAACACCGGGGAGCTGTTTTTT
TRBJ2-1	NA	TRBD2	TRBV16	CASSPTSGRGNEQFF	TGTGCCAGCAGTCCGACTAGCGGGAGGGGCAATGAGCAGTTCTTC
TRBJ2-3	NA	TRBD1	TRBV2	CASMEGQVTDTQYF	TGTGCCAGCATGGAGGGACAGGTCACAGATACGCAGTATTTT
TRBJ2-1	NA	TRBD2	TRBV27	CASSRVGVVAGGRNEQFF	TGTGCCAGCAGCCGAGTCGGGGTGGTAGCGGGAGGCCGAAATGAGCAGTTCTTC
TRBJ2-3	NA	TRBD2	TRBV7-3	CASSLSSGGGDTQYF	TGTGCCAGCAGCTTGTCTAGCGGGGGGGGAGATACGCAGTATTTT
TRBJ1-5	few	NA	TRBV6-5	CASSPPVIQPQHF	TGTGCCAGCAGCCCCCCGGTTATTCAGCCCCAGCATTTT
TRBJ1-5	few	TRBD1	TRBV6-4	CASSRRQGHQPQHF	TGTGCCAGCAGCCGTAGACAGGGACATCAGCCCCAGCATTTT
TRBJ2-1	NA	NA	TRBV28	CASSSPQGYEQFF	TGTGCCAGCAGTTCCCCACAGGGTTATGAGCAGTTCTTC
TRBJ1-1	few	NA	TRBV30	CAWNPGGVLAFF	TGTGCCTGGAACCCGGGGGGGGTTTTGGCTTTCTTT
TRBJ2-1	few	NA	TRBV19	CASSTLAASSYNEQFF	TGTGCCAGTAGTACTTTAGCGGCCAGCTCCTACAATGAGCAGTTCTTC
TRBJ2-7	NA	TRBD1	TRBV7-8	CASSSILSGTGSEQYF	TGTGCCAGCAGCTCAATCCTCTCCGGGACAGGGTCCGAGCAGTACTTC
TRBJ2-3	NA	TRBD2	TRBV9	CASSEGLAGGVGTQYF	TGTGCCAGCAGCGAGGGACTAGCGGGGGGGGTTGGTACGCAGTATTTT
TRBJ1-1	NA	TRBD1	TRBV6-6	CASIFTGTANTEAFF	TGTGCCAGCATCTTTACCGGGACAGCTAACACTGAAGCTTTCTTT
TRBJ2-7	once	NA	TRBV9	CASSASPHLSRPYEQYF	TGTGCCAGCAGCGCGTCGCCCCATCTTAGCCGGCCCTACGAGCAGTACTTC
TRBJ1-6	NA	TRBD1	TRBV7-2	CASSFGNRGLGSPLHF	TGTGCCAGCAGCTTTGGGAACAGGGGGCTTGGTTCACCCCTCCACTTT
TRBJ1-2	NA	TRBD1	TRBV15	CATRQGTTNYGYTF	TGTGCCACCAGACAGGGGACAACTAACTATGGCTACACCTTC
TRBJ1-1	NA	NA	TRBV28	CASSFGAGGITEAFF	TGTGCCAGCAGTTTCGGCGCGGGAGGGATCACTGAAGCTTTCTTT
TRBJ1-2	few	NA	TRBV28	CASSLGSGGAPNYGYTF	TGTGCCAGCAGCCTTGGGTCCGGAGGCGCCCCTAACTATGGCTACACCTTC
TRBJ2-3	NA	NA	TRBV11-2	CASSSILITDTQYF	TGTGCCAGCAGCTCGATCCTAATCACAGATACGCAGTATTTT
TRBJ1-1	NA	TRBD1	TRBV4-2	CASSRDRGRGTEAFF	TGTGCCAGCAGCCGGGACAGGGGGCGGGGGACTGAAGCTTTCTTT
TRBJ2-5	few	TRBD1	TRBV2	CASSGDSQETQYF	TGTGCCAGCAGTGGGGACAGTCAAGAGACCCAGTACTTC
TRBJ2-3	NA	TRBD2	TRBV5-1	CASSLYAGGSTDTQYF	TGCGCCAGCAGCTTGTACGCGGGAGGAAGCACAGATACGCAGTATTTT
TRBJ2-6	few	NA	TRBV6-5	CASSSQTGGANVLTF	TGTGCCAGCAGTTCCCAGACAGGTGGGGCCAACGTCCTGACTTTC
TRBJ1-1	few	NA	TRBV27	CASRPQGNTEAFF	TGTGCCAGCAGACCACAGGGGAACACTGAAGCTTTCTTT
TRBJ1-1	once	NA	TRBV7-9	CASSLGQLNPEAFF	TGTGCCAGCAGCTTAGGGCAGTTGAACCCTGAAGCTTTCTTT
TRBJ2-1	NA	TRBD1	TRBV27	CASSPGNRGNEQFF	TGTGCCAGCAGTCCCGGGAACAGGGGGAATGAGCAGTTCTTC
TRBJ2-7	NA	TRBD1	TRBV5-6	CASSPWTGGDQYF	TGTGCCAGCAGCCCATGGACAGGGGGCGATCAGTACTTC
TRBJ1-2	NA	TRBD1	TRBV10-3	CAIRGEGQGRSGYGYTF	TGTGCCATCAGAGGGGAGGGACAGGGAAGATCCGGCTATGGCTACACCTTC
TRBJ2-7	NA	TRBD1	TRBV9	CASSSGQGNSYEQYF	TGTGCCAGCAGCTCAGGACAGGGTAATTCCTACGAGCAGTACTTC
TRBJ2-3	few	TRBD2	TRBV5-1	CASSPTAAGGRTDTQYF	TGCGCCAGCAGCCCTACCGCAGCGGGGGGGCGCACAGATACGCAGTATTTT